The source of this TCR beta chain is a study of blood T cells in healthy people across ages. Next came a second PCR, run for about 7 to 12 cycles, which used a sample-barcoded 5' primer along with a J-beta primer mix. Each CDR3 protein is one row after TCRdb ran MiXCR on the 5' RACE reads. The data show approximately 730,000 distinct CDR3 sequences, roughly two fifths seen once. PBMCs were isolated at a quantity of at least 6 million per sample. Study findings and constraints: When one million T cells were used, diversity estimates were thought to be underestimates.

This clonotype was recorded a few times. The antigen is unknown. Germline assignment: CDR1 LGHDT and CDR2 YNNKEL (reference sequence). The CDR3 is made up of 15 amino acids. The V gene lost 4 bases and the J gene lost 4 bases, with 15 bases spanning the gap. The origin of this receptor is a woman in her sixties or seventies in good health. Sequenced material: blood. The V and J genes are TRBV3-1 and TRBJ2-3; D uncertain. CDR3 sequence (DNA): TGTGCCAGCAGCCTGGACCAGGCCGTCTCAGATACGCAGTATTTT. Translated: CASSLDQAVSDTQYF.